This T cell receptor beta chain is drawn from a study of T cell repertoires in cytomegalovirus infection. There are a few counts of this clonotype. TCRdb independently ran MiXCR on the reads; one entry per CDR3 protein. The table shows about 97,000 distinct CDR3 sequences, with more than 15% occurring only once. This sequence originates from a human donor in good health (CMV status not recorded). Some clones in this sample may be carry-over from other donors' samples. The sequencing sample was made of PBMCs.

The CDR3 protein is CSAKVANTGELFF. As DNA, the CDR3 is TGCAGTGCTAAAGTCGCGAACACCGGGGAGCTGTTTTTT. This rearrangement joins TRBV20-1 to TRBJ2-2; D remains unclear. With 4 bases removed from V and 0 bases from J, the gap between germline ends came to 6 bases. The CDR3 loop spans 13 amino acids. Germline-derived CDR1 and CDR2 are DFQATT and SNEGSKA (reference sequence).